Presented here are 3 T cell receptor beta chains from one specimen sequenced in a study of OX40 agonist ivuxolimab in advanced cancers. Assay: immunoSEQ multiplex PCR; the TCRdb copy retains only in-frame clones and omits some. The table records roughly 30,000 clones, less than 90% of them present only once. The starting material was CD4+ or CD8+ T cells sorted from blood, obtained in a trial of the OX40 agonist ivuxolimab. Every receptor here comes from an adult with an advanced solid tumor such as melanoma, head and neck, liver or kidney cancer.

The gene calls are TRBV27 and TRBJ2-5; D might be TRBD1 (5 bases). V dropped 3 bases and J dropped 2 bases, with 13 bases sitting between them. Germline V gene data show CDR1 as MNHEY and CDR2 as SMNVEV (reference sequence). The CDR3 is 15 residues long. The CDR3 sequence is CASSFGWAGQETQYF. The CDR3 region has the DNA TGTGCCAGCAGTTTTGGTTGGGCAGGGCAAGAGACCCAGTACTTC.

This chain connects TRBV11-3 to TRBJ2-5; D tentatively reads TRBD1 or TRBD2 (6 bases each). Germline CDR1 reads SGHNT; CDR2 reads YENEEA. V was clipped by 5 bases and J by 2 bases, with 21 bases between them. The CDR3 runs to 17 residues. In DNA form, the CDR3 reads TGTGCCAGCAGCCCAGGGGAGGCTTGGGTTGGGCAAGAGACCCAGTACTTC. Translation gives CASSPGEAWVGQETQYF.

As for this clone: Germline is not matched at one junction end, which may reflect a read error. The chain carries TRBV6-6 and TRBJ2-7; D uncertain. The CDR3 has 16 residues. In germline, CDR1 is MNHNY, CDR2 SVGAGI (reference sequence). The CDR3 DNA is TGTGCCAGCAGCTACTACAATAGTCCACCCAACTACGAGCAGTACTTC. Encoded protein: CASSYYNSPPNYEQYF.